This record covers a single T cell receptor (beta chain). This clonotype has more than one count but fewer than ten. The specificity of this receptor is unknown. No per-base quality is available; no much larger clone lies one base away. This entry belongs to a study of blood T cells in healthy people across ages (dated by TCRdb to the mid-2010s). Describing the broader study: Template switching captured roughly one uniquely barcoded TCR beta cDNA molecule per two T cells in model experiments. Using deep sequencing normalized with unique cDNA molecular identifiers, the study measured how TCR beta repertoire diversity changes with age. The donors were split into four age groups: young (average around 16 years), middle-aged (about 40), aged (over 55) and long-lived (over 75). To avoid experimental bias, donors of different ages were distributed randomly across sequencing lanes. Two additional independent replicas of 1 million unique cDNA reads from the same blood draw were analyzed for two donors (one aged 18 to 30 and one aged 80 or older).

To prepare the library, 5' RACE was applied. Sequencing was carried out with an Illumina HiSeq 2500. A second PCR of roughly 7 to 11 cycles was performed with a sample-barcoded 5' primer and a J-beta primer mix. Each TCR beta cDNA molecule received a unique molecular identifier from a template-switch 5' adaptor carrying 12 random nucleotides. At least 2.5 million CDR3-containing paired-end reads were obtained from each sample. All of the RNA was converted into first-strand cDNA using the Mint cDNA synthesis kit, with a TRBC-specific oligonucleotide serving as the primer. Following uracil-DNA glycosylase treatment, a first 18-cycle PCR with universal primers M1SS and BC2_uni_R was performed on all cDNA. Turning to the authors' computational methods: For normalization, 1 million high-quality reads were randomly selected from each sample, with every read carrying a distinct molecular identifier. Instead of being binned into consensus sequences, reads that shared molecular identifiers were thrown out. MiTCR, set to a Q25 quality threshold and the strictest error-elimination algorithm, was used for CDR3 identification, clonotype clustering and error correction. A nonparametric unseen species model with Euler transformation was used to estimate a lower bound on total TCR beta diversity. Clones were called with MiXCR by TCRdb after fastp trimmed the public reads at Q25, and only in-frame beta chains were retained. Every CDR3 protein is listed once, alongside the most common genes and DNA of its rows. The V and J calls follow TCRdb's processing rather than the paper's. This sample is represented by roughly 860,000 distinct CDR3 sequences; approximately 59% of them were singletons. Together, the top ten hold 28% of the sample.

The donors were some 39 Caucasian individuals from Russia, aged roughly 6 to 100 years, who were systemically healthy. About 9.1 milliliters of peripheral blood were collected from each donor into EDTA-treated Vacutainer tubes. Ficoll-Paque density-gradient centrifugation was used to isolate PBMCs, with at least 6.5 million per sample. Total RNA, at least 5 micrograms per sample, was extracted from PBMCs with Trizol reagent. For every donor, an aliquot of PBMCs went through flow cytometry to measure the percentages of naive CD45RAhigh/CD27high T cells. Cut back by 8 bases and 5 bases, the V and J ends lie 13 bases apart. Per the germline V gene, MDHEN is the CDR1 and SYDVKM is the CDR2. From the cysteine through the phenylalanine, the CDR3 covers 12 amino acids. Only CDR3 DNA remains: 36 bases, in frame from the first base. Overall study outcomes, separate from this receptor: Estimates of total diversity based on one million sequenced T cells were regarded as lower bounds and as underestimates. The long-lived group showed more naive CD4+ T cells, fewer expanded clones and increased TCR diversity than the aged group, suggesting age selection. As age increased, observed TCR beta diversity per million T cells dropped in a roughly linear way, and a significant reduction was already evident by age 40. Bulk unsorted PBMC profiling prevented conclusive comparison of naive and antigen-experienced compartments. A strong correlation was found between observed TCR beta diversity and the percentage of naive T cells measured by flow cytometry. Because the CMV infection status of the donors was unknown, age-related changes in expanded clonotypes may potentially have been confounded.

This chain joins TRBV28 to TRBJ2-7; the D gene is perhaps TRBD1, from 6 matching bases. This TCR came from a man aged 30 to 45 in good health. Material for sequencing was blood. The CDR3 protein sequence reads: CASGGESDEQYF. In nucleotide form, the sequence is TGTGCCAGCGGGGGCGAGAGTGACGAGCAGTACTTC.